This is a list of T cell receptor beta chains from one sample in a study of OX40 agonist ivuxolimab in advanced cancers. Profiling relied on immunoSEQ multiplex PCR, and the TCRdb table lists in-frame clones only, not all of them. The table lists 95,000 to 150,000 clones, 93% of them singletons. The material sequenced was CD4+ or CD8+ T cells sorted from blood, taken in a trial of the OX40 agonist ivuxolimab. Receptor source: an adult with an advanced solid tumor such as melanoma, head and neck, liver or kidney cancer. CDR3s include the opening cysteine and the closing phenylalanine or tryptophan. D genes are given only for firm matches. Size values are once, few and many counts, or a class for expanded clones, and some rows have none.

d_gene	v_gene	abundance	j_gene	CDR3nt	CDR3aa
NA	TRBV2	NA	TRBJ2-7	TGTGCCAGCAGTTCCTACGAGCAGTACTTC	CASSSYEQYF
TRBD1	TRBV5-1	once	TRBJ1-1	TGCGCCAGCAGCCGGATTACAGGGGAGAACACTGAAGCTTTCTTT	CASSRITGENTEAFF
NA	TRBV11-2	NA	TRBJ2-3	TGTGCCAGCAGCGCGGATTGGGGGAGGAGCACAGATACGCAGTATTTT	CASSADWGRSTDTQYF
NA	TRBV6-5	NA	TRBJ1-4	TGTGCCAGCAGTTACTCGAACCCAGGAGGGGTGGAAAAACTGTTTTTT	CASSYSNPGGVEKLFF
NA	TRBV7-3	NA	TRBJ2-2	TGTGCCAGCAGCAACACGGGACCAAACACCGGGGAGCTGTTTTTT	CASSNTGPNTGELFF
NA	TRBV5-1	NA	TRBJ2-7	TGCGCCAGCAGCTTGACGGCCAACTCCTACGAGCAGTACTTC	CASSLTANSYEQYF
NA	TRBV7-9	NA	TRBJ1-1	TGTGCCAGCAGCGCCAGACAGGTTACTGAAGCTTTCTTT	CASSARQVTEAFF
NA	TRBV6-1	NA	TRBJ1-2	TGTGCCAGCAGTGAAGTTGTAGGGGACTATGGCTACACCTTC	CASSEVVGDYGYTF
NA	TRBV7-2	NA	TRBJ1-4	TGTGCCAGCAGCTTAGCCGGGGCAGCTAATGAAAAACTGTTTTTT	CASSLAGAANEKLFF
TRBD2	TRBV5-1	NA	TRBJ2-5	TGCGCCAGCAAGGTTGGCGGGGGGGATGTCGAGACCCAGTACTTC	CASKVGGGDVETQYF
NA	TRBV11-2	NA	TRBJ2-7	TGTGCCAGCAGCCAGGGACGGTCAAGCTCCTACGAGCAGTACTTC	CASSQGRSSSYEQYF
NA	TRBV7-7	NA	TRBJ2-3	TGTGCCAGCAGCTTGGGACCGCCAGATACGCAGTATTTT	CASSLGPPDTQYF
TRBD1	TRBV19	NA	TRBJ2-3	TGTGCCAGTAGTATTCAGGGGGGCACAGATACGCAGTATTTT	CASSIQGGTDTQYF
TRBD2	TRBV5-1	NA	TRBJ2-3	TGCGCCAGCCAACCGGGGGGTAGCACAGATACGCAGTATTTT	CASQPGGSTDTQYF
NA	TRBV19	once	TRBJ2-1	TGTGCCAGTAGTTCGACAGCGGTGGCGCGTGCTTACAATGAGCAGTTCTTC	CASSSTAVARAYNEQFF
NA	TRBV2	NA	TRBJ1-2	TGTGCCAGCAGTGAATCGTGGGGGCTGGACTATGGCTACACCTTC	CASSESWGLDYGYTF
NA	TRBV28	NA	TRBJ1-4	TGTGCCAGCAGTAGCGGGGGGGCGGGCAATGAAAAACTGTTTTTT	CASSSGGAGNEKLFF
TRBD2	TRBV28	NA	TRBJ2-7	TGTGCCAGCACCCCCCTTAGCGGGAGGTACGAGCAGTACTTC	CASTPLSGRYEQYF
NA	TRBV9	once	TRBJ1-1	TGTGCCAGCAGCGCTAGACAGATGGGGAGCACTGAAGCTTTCTTT	CASSARQMGSTEAFF
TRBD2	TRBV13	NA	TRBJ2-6	TGTGCCAGCAGCGTGAGGACTAGCGACTCTGGGGCCAACGTCCTGACTTTC	CASSVRTSDSGANVLTF
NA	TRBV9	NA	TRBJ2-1	TGTGCCAGCAGCGCCGAGGGCCGATTTTACAATGAGCAGTTCTTC	CASSAEGRFYNEQFF
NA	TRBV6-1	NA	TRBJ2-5	TGTGCCAGCAGCGAACCCGGGACACTAACCCGGAGGCGAGAGACCCAGTACTTC	CASSEPGTLTRRRETQYF
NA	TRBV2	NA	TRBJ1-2	TGTGCCAGCAGGGCCGGAGGTCTATGGGGCTACACCTTC	CASRAGGLWGYTF
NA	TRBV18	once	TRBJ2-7	TGTGCCAGCTCACCTGGCCGACCTGGGGAGCAGTACTTC	CASSPGRPGEQYF
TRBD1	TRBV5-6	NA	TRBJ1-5	TGTGCCAGCAGCGTCACAGGGGGCAATCAGCCCCAGCATTTT	CASSVTGGNQPQHF
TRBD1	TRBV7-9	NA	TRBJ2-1	TGTGCCCTCACCGGGGCAGGGGGCACCTTGAATGAGCAGTTCTTC	CALTGAGGTLNEQFF
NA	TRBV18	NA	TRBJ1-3	TGTGCCAGCTCACCGGGTGCGCCTGGAAACACCATATATTTT	CASSPGAPGNTIYF
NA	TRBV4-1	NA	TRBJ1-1	TGCGCCAGCAGCCGGACAGAGGCTGTGGGGAACACTGAAGCTTTCTTT	CASSRTEAVGNTEAFF
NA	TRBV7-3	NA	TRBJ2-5	TGTGCCAGCAGCCGGGGTCAGGCGGAGACCCAGTACTTC	CASSRGQAETQYF
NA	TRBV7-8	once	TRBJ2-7	TGTGCCAGCAGCACCCGGGACTCCAACTACGAGCAGTACTTC	CASSTRDSNYEQYF